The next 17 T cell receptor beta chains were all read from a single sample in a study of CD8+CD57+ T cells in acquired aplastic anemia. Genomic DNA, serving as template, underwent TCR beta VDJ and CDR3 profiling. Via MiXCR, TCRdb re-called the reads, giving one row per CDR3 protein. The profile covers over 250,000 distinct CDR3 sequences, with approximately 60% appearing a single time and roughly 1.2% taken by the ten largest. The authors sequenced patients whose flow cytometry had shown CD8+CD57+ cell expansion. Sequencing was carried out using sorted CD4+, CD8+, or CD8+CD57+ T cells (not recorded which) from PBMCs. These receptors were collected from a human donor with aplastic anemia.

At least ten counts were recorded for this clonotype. The CDR3 nucleotides are TGCAGTGCTAGAGAGATGCGGGGGGGCCGCTACGAGCAGTACTTC. Its translation is CSAREMRGGRYEQYF. The gene calls are TRBV20-1 and TRBJ2-7; 9 bases agree with TRBD2. Unmatched junction bases numbered 6, after V lost 0 bases and J lost 3 bases. The CDR3 loop spans 15 amino acids. Germline-derived CDR1 and CDR2 are DFQATT and SNEGSKA (reference sequence).

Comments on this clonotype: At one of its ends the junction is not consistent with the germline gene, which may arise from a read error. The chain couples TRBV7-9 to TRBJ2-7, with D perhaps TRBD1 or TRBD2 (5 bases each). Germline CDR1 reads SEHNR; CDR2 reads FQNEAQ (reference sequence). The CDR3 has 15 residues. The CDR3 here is CASRGNRDGAYEQSF. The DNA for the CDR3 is TGTGCCAGCCGAGGAAACCGGGACGGAGCCTACGAGCAGTCCTTC.

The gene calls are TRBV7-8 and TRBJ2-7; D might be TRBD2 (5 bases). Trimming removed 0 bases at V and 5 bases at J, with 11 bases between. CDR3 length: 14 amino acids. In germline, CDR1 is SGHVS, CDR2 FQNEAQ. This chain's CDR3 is CASSLAGGGHEQYF. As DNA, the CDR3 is TGTGCCAGCAGCTTAGCAGGAGGAGGCCACGAGCAGTACTTC.

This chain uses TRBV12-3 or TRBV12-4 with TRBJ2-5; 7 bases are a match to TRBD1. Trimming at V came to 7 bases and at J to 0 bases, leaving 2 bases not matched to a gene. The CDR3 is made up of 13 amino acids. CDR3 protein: CASKTGNQETQYF. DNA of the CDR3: TGTGCCAGCAAGACAGGGAACCAAGAGACCCAGTACTTC.

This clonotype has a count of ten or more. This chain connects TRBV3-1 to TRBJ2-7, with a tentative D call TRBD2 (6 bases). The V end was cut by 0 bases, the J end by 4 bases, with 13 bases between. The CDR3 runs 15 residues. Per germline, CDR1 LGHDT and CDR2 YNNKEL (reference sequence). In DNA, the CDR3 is TGTGCCAGCAGCCAAGACTCGGGGGTAGGGTACGAGCAGTACTTC. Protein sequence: CASSQDSGVGYEQYF.

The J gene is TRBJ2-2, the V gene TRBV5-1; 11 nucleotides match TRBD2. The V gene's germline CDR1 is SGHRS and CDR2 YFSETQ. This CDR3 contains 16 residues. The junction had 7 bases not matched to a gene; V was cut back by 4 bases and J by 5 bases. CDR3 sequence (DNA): TGCGCCAGCAGCCCACTAGCGGGAGAAAAAACCGGGGAGCTGTTTTTT. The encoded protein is CASSPLAGEKTGELFF.

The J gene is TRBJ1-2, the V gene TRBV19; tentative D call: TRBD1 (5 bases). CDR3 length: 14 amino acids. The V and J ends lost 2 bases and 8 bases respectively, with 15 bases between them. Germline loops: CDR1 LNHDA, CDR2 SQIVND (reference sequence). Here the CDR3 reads CASSIMGLRDGYTF. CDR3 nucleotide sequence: TGTGCCAGTAGTATAATGGGGTTACGGGACGGCTACACCTTC. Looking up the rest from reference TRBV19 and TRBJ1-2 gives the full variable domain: DGGITQSPKYLFRKEGQNVTLSCEQNLNHDAMYWYRQDPGQGLRLIYYSQIVNDFQKGDIAEGYSVSREKKESFPLTVTSAQKNPTAFYLCASSIMGLRDGYTFGSGTRLTVV.

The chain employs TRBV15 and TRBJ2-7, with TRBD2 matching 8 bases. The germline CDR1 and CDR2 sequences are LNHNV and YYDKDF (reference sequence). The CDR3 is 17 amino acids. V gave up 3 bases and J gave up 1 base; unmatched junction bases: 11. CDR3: CATSRRWGTSSSYEQYF. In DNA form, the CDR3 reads TGTGCCACCAGCAGGAGATGGGGGACTAGTAGTTCCTACGAGCAGTACTTC.

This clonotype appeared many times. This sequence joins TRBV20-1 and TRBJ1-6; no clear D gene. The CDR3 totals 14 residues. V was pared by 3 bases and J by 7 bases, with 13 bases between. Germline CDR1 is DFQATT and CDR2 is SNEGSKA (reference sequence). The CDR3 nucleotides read TGCAGTGCTAGGGGTTCTCCTCTGAATTCACCCCTCCACTTT. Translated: CSARGSPLNSPLHF.

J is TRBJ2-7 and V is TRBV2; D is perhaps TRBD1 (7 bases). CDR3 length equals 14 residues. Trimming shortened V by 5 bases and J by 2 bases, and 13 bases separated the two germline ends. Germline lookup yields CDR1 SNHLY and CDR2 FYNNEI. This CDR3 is CASSRGRGAYEQYF. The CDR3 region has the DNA TGTGCCAGCAGTAGGGGCAGGGGGGCCTACGAGCAGTACTTC.

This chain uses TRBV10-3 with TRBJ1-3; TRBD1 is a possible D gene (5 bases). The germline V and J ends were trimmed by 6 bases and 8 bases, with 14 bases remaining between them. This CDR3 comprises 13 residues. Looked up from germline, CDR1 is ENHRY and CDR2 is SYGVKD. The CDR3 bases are TGTGCCATCAGACAGGACCCTTTTGACACCATATATTTT. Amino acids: CAIRQDPFDTIYF.

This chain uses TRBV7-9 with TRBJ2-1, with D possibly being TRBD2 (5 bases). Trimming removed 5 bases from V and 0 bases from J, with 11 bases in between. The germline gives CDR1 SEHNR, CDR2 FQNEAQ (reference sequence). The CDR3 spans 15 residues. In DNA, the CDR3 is TGTGCCAGCAGCCAAGGGAGTATCTCCTACAATGAGCAGTTCTTC. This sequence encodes CASSQGSISYNEQFF.

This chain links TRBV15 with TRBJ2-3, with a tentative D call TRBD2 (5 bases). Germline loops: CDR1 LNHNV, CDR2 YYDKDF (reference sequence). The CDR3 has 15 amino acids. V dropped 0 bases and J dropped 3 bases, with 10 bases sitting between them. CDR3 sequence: CATSRDRGQTDTQYF. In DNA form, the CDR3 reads TGTGCCACCAGCAGAGACAGAGGGCAAACAGATACGCAGTATTTT.

In DNA, the CDR3 is TGCAGCGTTCGACAGGGGGCGTACGAGCAGTACTTC. Translated: CSVRQGAYEQYF. The chain employs TRBV29-1 and TRBJ2-7; 10 bases are shared with TRBD1. The CDR3 contains 12 residues. Germline CDR1 and CDR2: SQVTM and ANQGSEA. The trim removed 5 bases at V and 4 bases at J, leaving 2 bases unmatched.

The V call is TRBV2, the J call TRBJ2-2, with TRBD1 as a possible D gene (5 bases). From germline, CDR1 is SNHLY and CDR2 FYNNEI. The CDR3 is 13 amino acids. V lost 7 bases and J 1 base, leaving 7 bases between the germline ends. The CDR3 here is CASNTGNTGELFF. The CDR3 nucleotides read TGTGCCAGCAATACAGGGAACACCGGGGAGCTGTTTTTT.

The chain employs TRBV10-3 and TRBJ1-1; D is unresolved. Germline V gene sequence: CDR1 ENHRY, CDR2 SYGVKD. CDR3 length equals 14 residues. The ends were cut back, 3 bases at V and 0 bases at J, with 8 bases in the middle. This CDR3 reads CAISDVGLNTEAFF. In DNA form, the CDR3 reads TGTGCCATCAGTGATGTCGGGCTGAACACTGAAGCTTTCTTT.

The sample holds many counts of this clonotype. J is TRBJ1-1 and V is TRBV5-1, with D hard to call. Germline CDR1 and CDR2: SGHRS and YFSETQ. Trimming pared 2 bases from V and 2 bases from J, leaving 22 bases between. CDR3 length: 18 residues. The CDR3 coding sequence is TGCGCCAGCAGCTTCGTCCTTGCGGCAGTGGGATCCAACACTGAAGCTTTCTTT. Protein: CASSFVLAAVGSNTEAFF.